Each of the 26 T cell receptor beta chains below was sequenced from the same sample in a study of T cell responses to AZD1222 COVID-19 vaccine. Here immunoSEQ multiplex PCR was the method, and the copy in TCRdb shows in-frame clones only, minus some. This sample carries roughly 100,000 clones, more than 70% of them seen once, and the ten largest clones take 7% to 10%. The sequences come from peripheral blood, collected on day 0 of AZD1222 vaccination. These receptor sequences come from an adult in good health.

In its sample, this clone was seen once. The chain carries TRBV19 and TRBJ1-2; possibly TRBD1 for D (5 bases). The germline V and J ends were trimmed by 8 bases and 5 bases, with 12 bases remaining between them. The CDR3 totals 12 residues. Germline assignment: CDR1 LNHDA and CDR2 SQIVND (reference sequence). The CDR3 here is CASRDGLYGYTF. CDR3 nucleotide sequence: TGTGCCAGTCGGGACGGCCTATATGGCTACACCTTC.

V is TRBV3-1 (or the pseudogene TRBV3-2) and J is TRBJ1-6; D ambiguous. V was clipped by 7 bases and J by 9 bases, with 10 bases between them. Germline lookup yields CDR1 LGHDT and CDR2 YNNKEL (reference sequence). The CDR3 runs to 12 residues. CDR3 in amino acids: CASTHGFSPLHF. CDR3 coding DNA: TGTGCCAGCACCCATGGATTTTCACCCCTCCACTTT.

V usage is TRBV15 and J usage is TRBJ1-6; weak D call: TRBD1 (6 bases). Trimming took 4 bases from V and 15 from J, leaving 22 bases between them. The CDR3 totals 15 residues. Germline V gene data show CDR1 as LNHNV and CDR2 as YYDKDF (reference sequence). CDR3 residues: CATSTRRGAQILLHF. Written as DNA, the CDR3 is TGTGCCACCAGCACCCGTCGGGGGGCCCAAATACTCCTCCACTTT.

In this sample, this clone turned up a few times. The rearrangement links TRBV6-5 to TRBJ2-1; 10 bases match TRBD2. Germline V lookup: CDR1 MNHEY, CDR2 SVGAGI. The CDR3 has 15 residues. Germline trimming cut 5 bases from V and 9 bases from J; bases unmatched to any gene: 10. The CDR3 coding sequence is TGTGCCAGCAGTCCGAGACTAGCGGGCAGATCTGAGCAGTTCTTC. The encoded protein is CASSPRLAGRSEQFF.

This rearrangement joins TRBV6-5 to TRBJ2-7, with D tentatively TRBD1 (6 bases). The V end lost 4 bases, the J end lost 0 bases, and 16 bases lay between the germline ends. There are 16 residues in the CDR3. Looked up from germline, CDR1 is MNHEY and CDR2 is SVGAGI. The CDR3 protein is CASSSFSGTPSYEQYF. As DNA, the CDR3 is TGTGCCAGCAGTTCCTTTTCCGGGACACCCTCCTACGAGCAGTACTTC.

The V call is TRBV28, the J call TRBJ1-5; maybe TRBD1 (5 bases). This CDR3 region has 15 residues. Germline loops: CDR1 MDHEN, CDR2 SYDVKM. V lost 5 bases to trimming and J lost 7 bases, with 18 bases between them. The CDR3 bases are TGTGCCAGCAGTCTCCGGGACGGGTTTTACCAGCCCCAGCATTTT. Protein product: CASSLRDGFYQPQHF.

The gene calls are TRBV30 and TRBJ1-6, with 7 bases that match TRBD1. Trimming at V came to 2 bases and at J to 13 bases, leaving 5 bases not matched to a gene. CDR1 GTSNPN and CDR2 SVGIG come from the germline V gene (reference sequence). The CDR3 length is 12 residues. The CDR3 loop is CAWSYQGGPLHF. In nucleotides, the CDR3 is TGTGCCTGGAGTTACCAGGGGGGGCCCCTCCACTTT.

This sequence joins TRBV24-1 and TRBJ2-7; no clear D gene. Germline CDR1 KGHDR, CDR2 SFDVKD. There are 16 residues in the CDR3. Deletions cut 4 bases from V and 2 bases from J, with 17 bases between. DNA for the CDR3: TGTGCCACCAGTGAAACGGGCGGTCCTAATCCCTACGAGCAGTACTTC. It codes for CATSETGGPNPYEQYF.

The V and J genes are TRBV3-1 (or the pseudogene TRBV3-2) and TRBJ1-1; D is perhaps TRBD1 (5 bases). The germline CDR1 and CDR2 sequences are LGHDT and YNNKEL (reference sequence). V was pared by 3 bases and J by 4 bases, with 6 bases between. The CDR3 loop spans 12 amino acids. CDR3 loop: CASSQGPTEAFF. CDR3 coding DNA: TGTGCCAGCAGCCAGGGGCCCACTGAAGCTTTCTTT.

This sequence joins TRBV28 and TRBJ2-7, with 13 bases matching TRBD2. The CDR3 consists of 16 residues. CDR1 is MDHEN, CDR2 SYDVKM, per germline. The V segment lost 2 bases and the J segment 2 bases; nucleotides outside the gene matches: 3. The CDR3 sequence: CASSLGGLAGTYEQYF. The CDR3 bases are TGTGCCAGCAGTTTAGGGGGACTAGCGGGAACCTACGAGCAGTACTTC.

As DNA, the CDR3 is TGTGCCAGCAGCTTTATGACAGGGAGGGTCACTGAAGCTTTCTTT. It yields the protein CASSFMTGRVTEAFF. V and J are TRBV11-1 and TRBJ1-1, with 7 bases lining up with TRBD1. The length of the CDR3 is 15 residues. CDR1 is SGHAT, CDR2 FQDESV, per germline (reference sequence). The ends lost 3 bases at V and 4 bases at J; junction bases unmatched: 8.

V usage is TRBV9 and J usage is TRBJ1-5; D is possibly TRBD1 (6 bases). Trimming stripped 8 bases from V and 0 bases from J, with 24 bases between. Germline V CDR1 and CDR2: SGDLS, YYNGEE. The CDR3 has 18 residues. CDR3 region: CASQRDQRGVYSNQPQHF. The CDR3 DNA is TGTGCCAGTCAAAGGGACCAGAGGGGGGTCTATAGCAATCAGCCCCAGCATTTT.

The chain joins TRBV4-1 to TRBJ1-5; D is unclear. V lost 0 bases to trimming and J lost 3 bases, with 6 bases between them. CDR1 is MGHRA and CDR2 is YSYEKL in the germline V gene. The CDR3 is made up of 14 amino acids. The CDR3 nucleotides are TGCGCCAGCAGCCAAGAAGAGGTCAATCAGCCCCAGCATTTT. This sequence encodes CASSQEEVNQPQHF.

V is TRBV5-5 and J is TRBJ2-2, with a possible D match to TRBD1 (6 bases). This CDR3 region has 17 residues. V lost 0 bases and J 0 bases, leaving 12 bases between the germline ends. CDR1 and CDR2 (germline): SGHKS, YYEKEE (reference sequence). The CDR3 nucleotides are TGTGCCAGCAGCTTGGCCTGGGGGCTACCGAACACCGGGGAGCTGTTTTTT. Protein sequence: CASSLAWGLPNTGELFF. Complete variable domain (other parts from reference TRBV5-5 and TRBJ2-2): DAGVTQSPTHLIKTRGQQVTLRCSPISGHKSVSWYQQVLGQGPQFIFQYYEKEERGRGNFPDRFSARQFPNYSSELNVNALLLGDSALYLCASSLAWGLPNTGELFFGEGSRLTVL.

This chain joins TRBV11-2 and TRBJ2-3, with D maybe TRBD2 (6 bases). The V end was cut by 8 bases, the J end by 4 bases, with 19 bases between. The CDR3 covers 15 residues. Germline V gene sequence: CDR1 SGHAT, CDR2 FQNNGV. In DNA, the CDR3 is TGTGCCAGCTCCCCCGGGAGTTTGGTCGCAGATACGCAGTATTTT. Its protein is CASSPGSLVADTQYF. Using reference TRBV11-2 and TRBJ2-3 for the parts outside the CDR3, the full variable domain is EAGVAQSPRYKIIEKRQSVAFWCNPISGHATLYWYQQILGQGPKLLIQFQNNGVVDDSQLPKDRFSAERLKGVDSTLKIQPAKLEDSAVYLCASSPGSLVADTQYFGPGTRLTVL.

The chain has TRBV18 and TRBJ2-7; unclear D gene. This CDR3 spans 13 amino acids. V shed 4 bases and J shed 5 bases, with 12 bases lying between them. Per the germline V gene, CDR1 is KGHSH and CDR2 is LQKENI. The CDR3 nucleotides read TGTGCCAGCTCACGATCCGAGGCCGACGAGCAGTACTTC. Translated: CASSRSEADEQYF. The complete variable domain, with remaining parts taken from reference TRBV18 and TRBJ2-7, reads NAGVMQNPRHLVRRRGQEARLRCSPMKGHSHVYWYRQLPEEGLKFMVYLQKENIIDESGMPKERFSAEFPKEGPSILRIQQVVRGDSAAYFCASSRSEADEQYFGPGTRLTVT.

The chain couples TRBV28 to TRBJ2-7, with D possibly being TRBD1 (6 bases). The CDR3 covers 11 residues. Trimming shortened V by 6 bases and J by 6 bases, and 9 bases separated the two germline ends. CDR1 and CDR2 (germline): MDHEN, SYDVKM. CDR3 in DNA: TGTGCCAGCAGATCAGGGGTCGAGCAGTACTTC. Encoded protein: CASRSGVEQYF.

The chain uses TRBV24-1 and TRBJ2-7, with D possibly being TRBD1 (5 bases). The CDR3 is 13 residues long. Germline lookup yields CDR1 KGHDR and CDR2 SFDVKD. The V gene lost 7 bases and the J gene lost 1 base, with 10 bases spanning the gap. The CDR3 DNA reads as TGTGCCACCAGCGCAGGGCATTCCTACGAGCAGTACTTC. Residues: CATSAGHSYEQYF.

The CDR3 DNA is TGTGCCAGCAGTTCATTAGGTGGCGGGGCCAAAAACATTCAGTACTTC. Residues: CASSSLGGGAKNIQYF. This chain uses TRBV28 with TRBJ2-4, with D possibly being TRBD2 (5 bases). The V end lost 4 bases, the J end lost 1 base, and 14 bases lay between the germline ends. CDR3 length equals 16 residues. Germline lookup yields CDR1 MDHEN and CDR2 SYDVKM. Full variable domain (remainder filled in from reference TRBV28 and TRBJ2-4): DVKVTQSSRYLVKRTGEKVFLECVQDMDHENMFWYRQDPGLGLRLIYFSYDVKMKEKGDIPEGYSVSREKKERFSLILESASTNQTSMYLCASSSLGGGAKNIQYFGAGTRLSVL.

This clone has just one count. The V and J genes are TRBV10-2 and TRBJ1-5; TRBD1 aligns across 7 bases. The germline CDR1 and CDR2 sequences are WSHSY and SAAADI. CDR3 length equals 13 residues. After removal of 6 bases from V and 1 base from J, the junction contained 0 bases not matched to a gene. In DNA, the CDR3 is TGCGCCAGCAGGGGACAGAGCAATCAGCCCCAGCATTTT. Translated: CASRGQSNQPQHF.

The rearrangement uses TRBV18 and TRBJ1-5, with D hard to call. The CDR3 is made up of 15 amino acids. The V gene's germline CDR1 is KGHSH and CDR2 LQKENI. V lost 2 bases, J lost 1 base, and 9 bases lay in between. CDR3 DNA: TGTGCCAGCTCACCAGGACGGGCAAGCAATCAGCCCCAGCATTTT. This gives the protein CASSPGRASNQPQHF.

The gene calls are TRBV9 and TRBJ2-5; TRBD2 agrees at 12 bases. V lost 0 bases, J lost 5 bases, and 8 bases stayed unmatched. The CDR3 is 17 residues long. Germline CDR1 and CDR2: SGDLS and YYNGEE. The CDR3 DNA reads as TGTGCCAGCAGCGTAGGGTCCCTAGCGGGAGGGACGGAGACCCAGTACTTC. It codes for CASSVGSLAGGTETQYF.

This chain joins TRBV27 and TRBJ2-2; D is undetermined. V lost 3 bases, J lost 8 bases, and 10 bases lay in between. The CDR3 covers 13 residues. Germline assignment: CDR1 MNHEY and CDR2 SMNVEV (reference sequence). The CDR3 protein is CASSFGPRGELFF. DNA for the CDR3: TGTGCCAGCAGTTTCGGCCCCCGGGGGGAGCTGTTTTTT.

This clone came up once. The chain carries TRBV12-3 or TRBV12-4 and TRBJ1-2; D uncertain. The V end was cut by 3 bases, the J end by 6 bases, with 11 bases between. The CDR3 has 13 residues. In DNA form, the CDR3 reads TGTGCCAGCAGTTTTTCCCCGAGCGATGGCTACACCTTC. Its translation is CASSFSPSDGYTF.

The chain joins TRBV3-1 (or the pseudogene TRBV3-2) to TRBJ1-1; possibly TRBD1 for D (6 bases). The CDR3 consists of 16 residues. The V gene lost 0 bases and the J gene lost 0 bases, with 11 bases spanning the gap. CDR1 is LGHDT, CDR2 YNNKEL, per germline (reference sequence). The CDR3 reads CASSQDVRGMNTEAFF. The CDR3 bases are TGTGCCAGCAGCCAAGATGTGAGGGGGATGAACACTGAAGCTTTCTTT.

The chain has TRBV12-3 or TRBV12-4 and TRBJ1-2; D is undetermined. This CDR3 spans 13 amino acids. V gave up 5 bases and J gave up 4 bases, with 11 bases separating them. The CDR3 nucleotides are TGTGCCAGCAGTCCCGGTAGGCTCTATGGCTACACCTTC. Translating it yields CASSPGRLYGYTF.